This passage covers 8 T cell receptor beta chains from one sample sequenced in a study of identical twins. TCRdb reprocessed the 5' RACE reads via MiXCR and lists one record per CDR3 protein. This sample has approximately 550,000 distinct CDR3 sequences; 20% to 25% occur once, and the top ten carry 0.45% to 0.5%. This sample was also put to use in a study of yellow fever vaccine responses in identical twins.

The sequenced sample consisted of CD4+ T cells sorted from blood. The receptors originated from a woman aged 18-29 years in good health.

CDR3 sequence: CASSFSGGPTDTQYF. The CDR3 bases are TGCGCCAGCAGCTTCTCAGGGGGCCCCACAGATACGCAGTATTTT. The chain joins TRBV5-1 to TRBJ2-3; 8 nucleotides align to TRBD1. The trim removed 2 bases at V and 2 bases at J, leaving 4 bases unmatched. The CDR3 loop spans 15 amino acids. Germline V gene lookup returns CDR1 SGHRS and CDR2 YFSETQ.

This clonotype was found a few times. This chain links TRBV2 with TRBJ2-3; no reliable D call. CDR1 and CDR2 (germline): SNHLY, FYNNEI. Trimming pared 5 bases from V and 8 bases from J, leaving 8 bases between. This CDR3 is 11 amino acids long. The CDR3 DNA sequence: TGTGCCAGCAGTTCTCCGGCTACGCAGTATTTT. Residues: CASSSPATQYF. Full variable domain (missing parts from reference TRBV2 and TRBJ2-3): EPEVTQTPSHQVTQMGQEVILRCVPISNHLYFYWYRQILGQKVEFLVSFYNNEISEKSEIFDDQFSVERPDGSNFTLKIRSTKLEDSAMYFCASSSPATQYFGPGTRLTVL.

This clonotype has a handful of counts. The chain combines TRBV12-5 with TRBJ2-7; D not certain. Germline V gene lookup returns CDR1 LGHNT and CDR2 FRNRAP. This CDR3 is built from 14 residues. Trimming cost V 0 bases and J 1 base, with 7 bases left between them. The CDR3 nucleotides read TGTGCTAGTGGTTTGGTACTTTCTTCCTACGAGCAGTACTTC. It specifies CASGLVLSSYEQYF.

This clonotype was counted between two and nine times. The CDR3 nucleotides are TGTGCCAGCAGTTTCCCAACTCCCGGGGAGCTGTTTTTT. It specifies CASSFPTPGELFF. This chain connects TRBV28 to TRBJ2-2; no clear D. V lost 3 bases and J lost 6, with 8 bases in between. This CDR3 spans 13 amino acids. Looked up from germline, CDR1 is MDHEN and CDR2 is SYDVKM.

The gene calls are TRBV6-1 and TRBJ2-4; the D gene is possibly TRBD1 (5 bases). CDR1 MNHNS and CDR2 SASEGT come from the germline V gene. The V end was cut by 2 bases, the J end by 9 bases, with 20 bases between. There are 16 residues in the CDR3. In DNA, the CDR3 is TGTGCCAGCAGTGAACGCCTCGAGACAGTTCAAGTCATTCAGTACTTC. Amino acid sequence: CASSERLETVQVIQYF.

V is TRBV24-1 and J is TRBJ2-1; maybe TRBD1 (6 bases). V lost 6 bases and J lost 8, with 19 bases in between. The CDR3 length is 15 residues. Germline V gene lookup returns CDR1 KGHDR and CDR2 SFDVKD. The CDR3: CATSPARTAGDEQFF. Here the CDR3 DNA reads TGTGCCACCAGTCCCGCCCGGACAGCCGGCGATGAGCAGTTCTTC.

This clonotype was found a few times. The chain employs TRBV24-1 and TRBJ2-7; D gene unclear. The CDR3 length is 14 residues. Germline loops: CDR1 KGHDR, CDR2 SFDVKD. Trimming took 3 bases from V and 7 from J, leaving 15 bases between them. The CDR3 is CATSDAGSTLEQYF. Here the CDR3 DNA reads TGTGCCACCAGTGATGCAGGTTCCACTCTGGAGCAGTACTTC.

The chain recombines TRBV5-1 with TRBJ2-1; 11 bases match TRBD2. Trimming removed 3 bases from V and 8 bases from J; junction bases left unmatched: 10. The CDR3 totals 16 residues. Germline V gene lookup returns CDR1 SGHRS and CDR2 YFSETQ. CDR3 bases: TGCGCCAGCAGCTCGATGGGACTAGCGGTTAAAGATGAGCAGTTCTTC. It yields the protein CASSSMGLAVKDEQFF.